This is a list of T cell receptor beta chains from one sample in a study of control samples from healthy donors and cancer patients. Assay used: immunoSEQ multiplex PCR; TCRdb lists only in-frame clones, some missing. The sample has tens of thousands of clones; about 94% are singletons. Input material: blood. The receptor source for this set is a woman in her thirties in good health. Each CDR3 is given with its conserved first and last residue. D genes are given only for firm matches. Clone size is given for some rows only: seen once, a few or many times, or a class if the clone is expanded.

j_gene | v_gene | d_gene | abundance | CDR3nt | CDR3aa
TRBJ1-6 | TRBV9 | TRBD1 | . | TGTGCCAGCAGCGGAGGGGACAGTCCCTATTCACCCCTCCACTTT | CASSGGDSPYSPLHF
TRBJ2-1 | TRBV7-9 | TRBD2 | . | TGTGCCAGCAGCTTAGTGGCTAGCGGGGGGTACAATGAGCAGTTCTTC | CASSLVASGGYNEQFF
TRBJ1-1 | TRBV6-1 | TRBD1 | . | TGTGCCAGCAGTGAAAGGACAGGGAACACTGAAGCTTTCTTT | CASSERTGNTEAFF
TRBJ1-1 | TRBV7-2 | . | . | TGTGCCAGCAGCCCCGGGACACAGAACACTGAAGCTTTCTTT | CASSPGTQNTEAFF
TRBJ1-2 | TRBV18 | . | . | TGTGCCAGCTCACCACGTGGGGCTAACTATGGCTACACCTTC | CASSPRGANYGYTF
TRBJ1-1 | TRBV19 | TRBD1 | . | TGTGCCACATACGACGTGAGGGCCAGGGGGAGAGAGACTGAAGCTTTCTTT | CATYDVRARGRETEAFF
TRBJ1-1 | TRBV27 | TRBD1 | . | TGTGCCAGCAGTTCCGGGACAGGGAATACTGAAGCTTTCTTT | CASSSGTGNTEAFF
TRBJ1-4 | TRBV19 | . | . | TGTGCCAGTAGGAGGAAGGACCTAGGACCTGGAACTGAAAAACTGTTTTTT | CASRRKDLGPGTEKLFF
TRBJ1-4 | TRBV27 | TRBD1 | . | TGTGCCAGCACCCAGGGGGGTGTCCGAGAAAAACTGTTTTTT | CASTQGGVREKLFF
TRBJ1-2 | TRBV12-3/TRBV12-4 | . | once | TGTGCCAGCAGCCTCGGGACCGCTTACACCTTC | CASSLGTAYTF
TRBJ1-2 | TRBV7-2 | TRBD1 | once | TGTGCCAGCAGCTTAGCCTCCACAGGGGGCGATTCGGGAGGCTACACCTTC | CASSLASTGGDSGGYTF
TRBJ1-6 | TRBV30 | . | . | TGTGCCTGGAGTTCTGGAGCAGGGCCTCGGAGGTCACCCCTCCACTTT | CAWSSGAGPRRSPLHF
TRBJ2-3 | TRBV19 | . | . | TGTGCCAGTAGCACTCCACCGGATACGCAGTATTTT | CASSTPPDTQYF
TRBJ1-3 | TRBV19 | . | . | TGTGCCAGTAGTATGGGCCACAGCTCTGGAAACACCATATATTTT | CASSMGHSSGNTIYF
TRBJ1-2 | TRBV9 | . | . | TGTGCCAGCAGCGCCTACCCGGGACAACTCAACTATGGCTACACCTTC | CASSAYPGQLNYGYTF
TRBJ1-6 | TRBV5-4 | TRBD1 | few | TGTGCCAGCAGCTTGGGTCCACAGGGGACCTCTTACTATAATTCACCCCTCCACTTT | CASSLGPQGTSYYNSPLHF
TRBJ1-2 | TRBV7-2 | TRBD1 | . | TGTGCCAGCAGCTACCCGGGACAGGGGGTCTCTGGCTACACCTTC | CASSYPGQGVSGYTF